The clone carrying this T cell receptor beta chain was seen repeatedly, ten times or more. The target antigen is unknown. The sample belongs to a study of identical twins. Notes on the study in general: A lower insertion count was a feature of abundant cord blood beta clonotypes, with no such feature in memory repertoires.

Trimming removed 4 bases at V and 3 bases at J, with 13 bases between. There are 16 residues in the CDR3. Per germline, CDR1 MNHEY and CDR2 SVGAGI. TCRdb re-analysed the 5' RACE reads in MiXCR, keeping a single row per CDR3 protein. In the table there are about 890,000 distinct CDR3 sequences, roughly an eighth of which are singletons. Separately, the same data were catalogued under a study of yellow fever vaccine responses in identical twins.

Sequenced: PBMCs. This clonotype originated in a woman younger than 30 in good health. The chain combines TRBV6-5 with TRBJ1-6; D may be TRBD1 (6 bases). CDR3 in amino acids: CASSSADSYYNSPLHF. The CDR3 region has the DNA TGTGCCAGCAGTTCGGCGGACAGTTACTATAATTCACCCCTCCACTTT.